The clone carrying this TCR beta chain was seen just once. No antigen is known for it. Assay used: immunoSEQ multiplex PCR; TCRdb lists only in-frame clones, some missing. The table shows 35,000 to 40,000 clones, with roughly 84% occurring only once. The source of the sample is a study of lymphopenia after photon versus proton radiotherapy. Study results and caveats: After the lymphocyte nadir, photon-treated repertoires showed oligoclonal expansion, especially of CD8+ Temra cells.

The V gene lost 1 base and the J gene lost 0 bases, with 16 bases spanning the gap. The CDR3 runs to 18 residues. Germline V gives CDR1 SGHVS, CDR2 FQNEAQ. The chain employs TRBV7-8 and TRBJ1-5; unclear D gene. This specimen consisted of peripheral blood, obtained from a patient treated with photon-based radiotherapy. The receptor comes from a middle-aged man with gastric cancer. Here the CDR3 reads CASSLGFKGRHSNQPQHF. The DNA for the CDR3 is TGTGCCAGCAGCTTAGGGTTTAAAGGACGGCATAGCAATCAGCCCCAGCATTTT. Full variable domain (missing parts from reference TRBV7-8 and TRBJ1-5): GAGVSQSPRYKVAKRGQDVALRCDPISGHVSLFWYQQALGQGPEFLTYFQNEAQLDKSGLPSDRFFAERPEGSVSTLKIQRTQQEDSAVYLCASSLGFKGRHSNQPQHFGDGTRLSIL.